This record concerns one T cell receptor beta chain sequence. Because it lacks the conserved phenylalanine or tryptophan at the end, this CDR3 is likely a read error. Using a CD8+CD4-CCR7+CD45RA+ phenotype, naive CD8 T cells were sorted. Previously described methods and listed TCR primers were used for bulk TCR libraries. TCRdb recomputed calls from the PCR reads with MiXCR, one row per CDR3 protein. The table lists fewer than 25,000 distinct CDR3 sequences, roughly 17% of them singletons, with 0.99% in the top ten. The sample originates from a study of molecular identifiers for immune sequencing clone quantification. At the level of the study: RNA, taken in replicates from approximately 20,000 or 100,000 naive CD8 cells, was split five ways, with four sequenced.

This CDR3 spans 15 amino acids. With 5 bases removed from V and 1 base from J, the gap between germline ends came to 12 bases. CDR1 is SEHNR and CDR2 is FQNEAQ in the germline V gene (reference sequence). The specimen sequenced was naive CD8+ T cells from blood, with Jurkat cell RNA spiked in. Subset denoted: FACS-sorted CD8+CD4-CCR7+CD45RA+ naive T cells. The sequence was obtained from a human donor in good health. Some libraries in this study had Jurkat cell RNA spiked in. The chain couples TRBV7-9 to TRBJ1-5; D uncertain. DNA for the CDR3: TGTGCCAGCAGCCCGCAGGAGGCGAGCAATCAGCCCCAGCATTTA. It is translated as CASSPQEASNQPQHL.